This TCR beta chain was sequenced in a study of T cell repertoires in cytomegalovirus infection. Study in general: Recently identified HLA-C-restricted CMV epitopes and well-studied HLA-B-restricted CMV epitopes were used by the study.

TCRdb fed the reads into MiXCR, producing one record per CDR3 protein. The sample lists roughly 920,000 distinct CDR3 sequences, approximately 31% occurring once. V lost 0 bases to trimming and J lost 8 bases, with 10 bases between them. Germline-derived CDR1 and CDR2 are LNHNV and YYDKDF (reference sequence). The CDR3 has 13 residues. Notes on this clonotype: Its antigen is undetermined.

General study findings and limits: Carriage of CMV together with the relevant HLA was identifiable through cumulative public TCR beta family frequency. CMV-specific TCR beta clonotypes restricted by HLA-C were the ones dominating the ex vivo response.

The rearrangement links TRBV15 to TRBJ1-1; D remains unclear. This clonotype was obtained from a human donor in good health (CMV status not recorded). Some clones in this sample may be carry-over from other donors' samples. This material consisted of cultured CD8+ T cells from PBMCs, taken from culture after CMV antigen stimulation. CDR3 region: CATSRDLWGEAFF. Here the CDR3 DNA reads TGTGCCACCAGCAGAGATCTTTGGGGAGAAGCTTTCTTT. The variable domain in full, completed from reference TRBV15 and TRBJ1-1, reads DAMVIQNPRYQVTQFGKPVTLSCSQTLNHNVMYWYQQKSSQAPKLLFHYYDKDFNNEADTPDNFQSRRPNTSFCFLDIRSPGLGDTAMYLCATSRDLWGEAFFGQGTRLTVV.